These 26 T cell receptor beta chains came from one sample sequenced in a study of radiotherapy plus CTLA-4 blockade in lung cancer. Method: immunoSEQ multiplex PCR; TCRdb's copy keeps in-frame clones and lacks some. The table includes approximately 83,000 clones, under 80% detected once. The sample in question was peripheral blood, obtained from a patient treated with radiotherapy plus ipilimumab. Receptor source: a human donor with non-small cell lung cancer who had a partial response to radiotherapy plus ipilimumab. Some clones in this sample may be carry-over from other donors' samples.

The chain has TRBV28 and TRBJ2-7; possible D gene TRBD2, 5 bases. The V gene lost 3 bases and the J gene lost 4 bases, with 10 bases spanning the gap. Germline CDR1 MDHEN, CDR2 SYDVKM. The length of the CDR3 is 13 residues. The DNA for the CDR3 is TGTGCCAGCAGTTTTGGCGGGTTTTACGAGCAGTACTTC. Amino acid sequence: CASSFGGFYEQYF.

J is TRBJ2-7 and V is TRBV15; TRBD2 might be the D (5 bases). This CDR3 spans 13 amino acids. Germline assignment: CDR1 LNHNV and CDR2 YYDKDF (reference sequence). V was clipped by 5 bases and J by 7 bases, with 15 bases between them. The CDR3 reads CATSPNPSGEQYF. The CDR3 coding sequence is TGTGCCACCAGCCCTAACCCCTCGGGAGAGCAGTACTTC.

This clone was seen a few times. V and J are TRBV5-1 and TRBJ2-1; the match to TRBD2 covers 11 bases. V trimming: 4 bases; J trimming: 2 bases; junction bases outside the gene matches: 14. The CDR3 totals 19 residues. Looked up from germline, CDR1 is SGHRS and CDR2 is YFSETQ. The CDR3 reads CASSPRIGSGGAPYNEQFF. In DNA form, the CDR3 reads TGCGCCAGCAGCCCCCGAATCGGTAGCGGGGGGGCCCCCTACAATGAGCAGTTCTTC. Filled out from reference TRBV5-1 and TRBJ2-1, the complete variable domain reads KAGVTQTPRYLIKTRGQQVTLSCSPISGHRSVSWYQQTPGQGLQFLFEYFSETQRNKGNFPGRFSGRQFSNSRSEMNVSTLELGDSALYLCASSPRIGSGGAPYNEQFFGPGTRLTVL.

The rearrangement links TRBV27 to TRBJ2-1; D gene uncertain. The V and J ends lost 0 bases and 1 base respectively, with 7 bases between them. The CDR3 spans 15 residues. CDR1 is MNHEY and CDR2 is SMNVEV in the germline V gene (reference sequence). Here the CDR3 DNA reads TGTGCCAGCAGTTTATCGTACGGGTCCTACAATGAGCAGTTCTTC. Its translation: CASSLSYGSYNEQFF.

In the case of this clone: At the DNA level, this CDR3 is encoded by other sequences in the same sample as well. V is TRBV11-2 and J is TRBJ2-3, with TRBD2 identical over 7 bases. V lost 5 bases to trimming and J lost 0 bases; unmatched junction nucleotides: 8. The CDR3 consists of 16 residues. CDR1 SGHAT and CDR2 FQNNGV come from the germline V gene. The CDR3 nucleotides are TGTGCCAGCAGCCCCCTGGGTAGCGGGAGCACAGATACGCAGTATTTT. Amino acids: CASSPLGSGSTDTQYF.

The CDR3 loop reads CASRSGSRGTYNEQFF. DNA of the CDR3: TGTGCCAGCAGATCCGGGAGTCGGGGGACCTACAATGAGCAGTTCTTC. This chain joins TRBV5-4 and TRBJ2-1, with D maybe TRBD2 (6 bases). Deletions cut 5 bases from V and 2 bases from J, with 17 bases between. The germline CDR1 and CDR2 sequences are SGHNT and YYREEE (reference sequence). There are 16 residues in the CDR3.

The chain carries TRBV10-1 and TRBJ2-1, with 8 bases fitting TRBD1. The V gene end was trimmed by 4 bases and the J gene end by 7 bases; junction bases not matched to a gene: 12. CDR1 is WNHNN, CDR2 SYGVQD, per germline (reference sequence). CDR3 size: 16 residues. The CDR3 is CASSATGQGAWNEQFF. The CDR3 nucleotides are TGCGCCAGCAGTGCTACCGGGCAGGGGGCGTGGAATGAGCAGTTCTTC.

The V call is TRBV18, the J call TRBJ2-3; no reliable D call. With 1 base removed from V and 4 bases from J, the gap between germline ends came to 18 bases. CDR1 is KGHSH, CDR2 LQKENI, per germline. This CDR3 has 17 residues. CDR3 in amino acids: CASSPRQRAAFSDTQYF. The CDR3 DNA reads TGTGCCAGCTCACCACGCCAACGAGCCGCCTTTTCAGATACGCAGTATTTT.

This clone showed up just once. The chain uses TRBV7-9 and TRBJ2-2; D is possibly TRBD1 (6 bases). Trimming removed 0 bases at V and 6 bases at J, with 11 bases between. This CDR3 is built from 15 residues. Germline V gives CDR1 SEHNR, CDR2 FQNEAQ (reference sequence). The CDR3: CASSLAWAGAGELFF. For the CDR3, the DNA is TGTGCCAGCAGCTTAGCGTGGGCAGGGGCCGGGGAGCTGTTTTTT.

This chain uses TRBV2 with TRBJ2-5; possibly TRBD1 for D (6 bases). The end of the DNA fits TRBJ2-7 better, so the J call may be wrong. Per the germline V gene, CDR1 is SNHLY and CDR2 is FYNNEI. This CDR3 comprises 12 residues. This CDR3 is CASRTAPYEQYF. Here the CDR3 DNA reads TGTGCCAGTCGGACAGCTCCCTACGAGCAGTACTTC.

The rearrangement joins TRBV7-2 to TRBJ2-2; 9 nucleotides agree with TRBD2. This CDR3 contains 18 residues. J lost 1 base, V lost 5 bases, and 11 bases had no gene match. The germline gives CDR1 SGHTA, CDR2 FQGNSA. CDR3 region: CASSLRGLAGMNTGELFF. CDR3 DNA: TGTGCCAGCAGCCTCCGCGGGCTAGCGGGAATGAACACCGGGGAGCTGTTTTTT.

This rearrangement joins TRBV7-2 to TRBJ2-6, with a tentative D call TRBD2 (6 bases). Deletions cut 8 bases from V and 0 bases from J, with 20 bases between. The CDR3 has 18 residues. The germline CDR1 and CDR2 sequences are SGHTA and FQGNSA. This CDR3 is CASRGWGRRSSGANVLTF. In nucleotides, the CDR3 is TGTGCCAGCCGGGGGTGGGGGAGAAGAAGCTCTGGGGCCAACGTCCTGACTTTC. The whole variable domain, filled in from reference TRBV7-2 and TRBJ2-6, reads GAGVSQSPSNKVTEKGKDVELRCDPISGHTALYWYRQSLGQGLEFLIYFQGNSAPDKSGLPSDRFSAERTGGSVSTLTIQRTQQEDSAVYLCASRGWGRRSSGANVLTFGAGSRLTVL.

This clone occurred a few times. The chain carries TRBV29-1 and TRBJ2-5, with 13 nucleotides matching TRBD2. Germline CDR1 SQVTM, CDR2 ANQGSEA. The junction had 9 bases not matched to a gene; V was cut back by 4 bases and J by 4 bases. The CDR3 spans 16 residues. For the CDR3, the DNA is TGCAGCGTTGTGGGGGGGTGGACTAGCGGGGGAGAGACCCAGTACTTC. It specifies CSVVGGWTSGGETQYF. The variable domain in full, completed from reference TRBV29-1 and TRBJ2-5, reads SAVISQKPSRDICQRGTSLTIQCQVDSQVTMMFWYRQQPGQSLTLIATANQGSEATYESGFVIDKFPISRPNLTFSTLTVSNMSPEDSSIYLCSVVGGWTSGGETQYFGPGTRLLVL.

This clone was observed once. CDR3: CASSFTSGSSYEQYF. In nucleotides, the CDR3 is TGTGCCAGCAGCTTCACTAGCGGAAGCTCCTACGAGCAGTACTTC. The chain combines TRBV11-2 with TRBJ2-7; 8 bases align to TRBD2. After removal of 3 bases from V and 0 bases from J, the junction contained 4 bases not matched to a gene. The CDR3 length is 15 residues. Germline CDR1 and CDR2: SGHAT and FQNNGV.

The chain has TRBV29-1 and TRBJ2-7; 9 bases agree with TRBD1. Germline CDR1 and CDR2: SQVTM and ANQGSEA. The CDR3 is made up of 12 amino acids. With 7 bases clipped from V and 6 bases from J, the junction kept 7 bases outside the gene matches. The CDR3 DNA follows: TGCAGCGGGGGACAGGGTGCCGGCGAGCAGTACTTC. This sequence encodes CSGGQGAGEQYF.

This chain links TRBV15 with TRBJ2-3; the D gene is possibly TRBD1 (5 bases). This CDR3 is built from 15 residues. V was pared by 0 bases and J by 1 base, with 8 bases between. Germline loops: CDR1 LNHNV, CDR2 YYDKDF (reference sequence). CDR3 loop: CATSREGVGTDTQYF. As DNA, the CDR3 is TGTGCCACCAGCAGAGAAGGGGTTGGCACAGATACGCAGTATTTT.

In its sample, this clone was seen once. This chain connects TRBV19 to TRBJ1-5, with TRBD1 matching 11 bases. Germline CDR1 LNHDA, CDR2 SQIVND (reference sequence). The CDR3 has 16 amino acids. V was pared by 9 bases and J by 0 bases, with 7 bases of the junction left unmatched. The CDR3 DNA reads TGTGCCAGCGGGACAGGGGGAGGGATTAGCAATCAGCCCCAGCATTTT. Translating it yields CASGTGGGISNQPQHF.

The table lists this clone with a few counts. V gene TRBV7-9 combines with J gene TRBJ1-1; D possibly corresponds to TRBD1 (6 bases). V was pared by 5 bases and J by 1 base, with 11 bases between. The CDR3 loop spans 14 amino acids. Germline V gene sequence: CDR1 SEHNR, CDR2 FQNEAQ (reference sequence). As DNA, the CDR3 is TGTGCCAGCAGCGTCTTAGGGGGGAACACTGAAGCTTTCTTT. Translation gives CASSVLGGNTEAFF.

The chain links TRBV11-1 to TRBJ2-1; possible D gene TRBD1, 6 bases. Trimming shortened V by 7 bases and J by 2 bases, and 9 bases separated the two germline ends. This CDR3 is built from 13 residues. The germline gives CDR1 SGHAT, CDR2 FQDESV (reference sequence). The DNA of the CDR3 is TGTGCCAGCACCCGGGACACCTACAATGAGCAGTTCTTC. Translated: CASTRDTYNEQFF. The entire variable domain, with the rest obtained from reference TRBV11-1 and TRBJ2-1, is as follows: EAEVAQSPRYKITEKSQAVAFWCDPISGHATLYWYRQILGQGPELLVQFQDESVVDDSQLPKDRFSAERLKGVDSTLKIQPAELGDSAMYLCASTRDTYNEQFFGPGTRLTVL.

V is TRBV7-9 and J is TRBJ1-2; tentatively, D is TRBD1 (6 bases). In germline, CDR1 is SEHNR, CDR2 FQNEAQ (reference sequence). This CDR3 is built from 15 residues. Trimming stripped 5 bases from V and 0 bases from J, with 13 bases between. In nucleotides, the CDR3 is TGTGCCAGCAGCCCCAGGGGTAGGGCTAACTATGGCTACACCTTC. Protein product: CASSPRGRANYGYTF. The complete variable domain, with remaining parts taken from reference TRBV7-9 and TRBJ1-2, reads DTGVSQNPRHKITKRGQNVTFRCDPISEHNRLYWYRQTLGQGPEFLTYFQNEAQLEKSRLLSDRFSAERPKGSFSTLEIQRTEQGDSAMYLCASSPRGRANYGYTFGSGTRLTVV.

The chain employs TRBV10-2 and TRBJ2-5; D is uncertain. TRBJ2-7 explains the end of the DNA better; the J call may be wrong. The germline CDR1 and CDR2 sequences are WSHSY and SAAADI. The CDR3 extends over 12 amino acids. CDR3 DNA sequence: TGCGCCAGCAGAGGCCAGGACTACGAGCAGTACTTC. Amino acids: CASRGQDYEQYF.

CDR3 sequence reads: CASSAALGTGDGYTF. Written as DNA, the CDR3 is TGCGCCAGCAGCGCGGCCCTAGGGACAGGGGATGGCTACACCTTC. The chain is built from TRBV5-1 and TRBJ1-2, with 10 bases aligning to TRBD1. J lost 6 bases, V lost 4 bases, and 9 bases had no gene match. Germline CDR1 reads SGHRS; CDR2 reads YFSETQ. The CDR3 runs 15 residues.

CDR3 sequence reads: CASSLVTSGPPYEQYF. The CDR3 bases are TGTGCCAGCAGTTTAGTCACTAGCGGGCCTCCCTACGAGCAGTACTTC. This sequence joins TRBV28 and TRBJ2-7; 9 bases fit TRBD2. The germline CDR1 and CDR2 sequences are MDHEN and SYDVKM. The CDR3 has 16 residues. J was trimmed by 2 bases and V by 2 bases; bases with no gene match: 7.

The rearrangement joins TRBV5-1 to TRBJ2-7, with D possibly TRBD2 on 5 matching bases. Germline values: CDR1 SGHRS, CDR2 YFSETQ. The CDR3 is 14 amino acids. V lost 2 bases and J lost 2, with 11 bases in between. In DNA, the CDR3 is TGCGCCAGCAGCTTCGAACTAGACCCCTACGAGCAGTACTTC. Translated, it gives CASSFELDPYEQYF.

The rearrangement joins TRBV7-9 to TRBJ1-2; TRBD1 agrees at 7 bases. The V gene end was trimmed by 5 bases and the J gene end by 8 bases; junction bases not matched to a gene: 11. The CDR3 has 14 residues. In germline, CDR1 is SEHNR, CDR2 FQNEAQ (reference sequence). The CDR3 nucleotides read TGTGCCAGCAGCATAGACAGGGTCGAGTCAGGCTACACCTTC. Translating it yields CASSIDRVESGYTF.

This sequence joins TRBV6-5 and TRBJ2-3; D is undetermined. This CDR3 spans 13 amino acids. Germline V lookup: CDR1 MNHEY, CDR2 SVGAGI. Trimming took 1 base from V and 11 from J, leaving 13 bases between them. The CDR3 loop is CASSYFSSFGQYF. The CDR3 DNA follows: TGTGCCAGCAGTTACTTTTCGAGTTTTGGGCAGTATTTT.